Each of the 25 T cell receptor beta chains below was sequenced from the same sample in a study of blood T cell repertoires in COVID-19. Some clones are missing from TCRdb's copy, which holds only in-frame ones; the method was immunoSEQ multiplex PCR. The sample shows roughly 140,000 clones, 84% of them seen only once. Sequences were obtained from PBMCs or T cells enriched from blood (not recorded which). These receptors originate from a woman aged 45-60 years who had been exposed to COVID-19.

The chain employs TRBV13 and TRBJ1-2; maybe TRBD1 (5 bases). Trimming took off 2 bases at V and 2 bases at J, with 9 bases between the two ends. The CDR3 length is 14 residues. Germline CDR1 is PRHDT and CDR2 is FYEKMQ (reference sequence). The CDR3, as DNA: TGTGCCAGCAGCTTATACGGGGGGAACTATGGCTACACCTTC. Translating gives CASSLYGGNYGYTF.

This chain connects TRBV6-5 to TRBJ2-2; D not certain. V was cut by 6 bases and J by 5 bases, with 10 bases left in between. Looked up from germline, CDR1 is MNHEY and CDR2 is SVGAGI. The CDR3 loop spans 13 amino acids. This CDR3 is CASRPESTGELFF. In DNA, the CDR3 is TGTGCCAGCAGGCCAGAATCGACCGGGGAGCTGTTTTTT.

This clone came up many times. V gene TRBV6-4 combines with J gene TRBJ2-1, with 9 nucleotides matching TRBD2. V was pared by 0 bases and J by 9 bases, with 6 bases of the junction left unmatched. The CDR3 has 15 amino acids. CDR1 is MRHNA and CDR2 is SNTAGT in the germline V gene. The CDR3 sequence is CASSDSGGGASEQFF. DNA for the CDR3: TGTGCCAGCAGTGACTCGGGCGGGGGGGCAAGTGAGCAGTTCTTC.

The chain joins TRBV7-7 to TRBJ2-2, with 8 bases fitting TRBD1. V dropped 0 bases and J dropped 4; count of bases not matched to a gene: 7. The CDR3 covers 17 residues. Germline V gene data show CDR1 as SSHAT and CDR2 as FNYEAQ (reference sequence). The CDR3 sequence is CASSLALSGGITGELFF. CDR3 nucleotide sequence: TGTGCCAGCAGCTTAGCGCTCTCAGGGGGCATCACCGGGGAGCTGTTTTTT.

The chain has TRBV4-1 and TRBJ2-1; TRBD1 aligns across 12 bases. The germline V gene encodes CDR1 MGHRA and CDR2 YSYEKL. Trimming removed 0 bases from V and 6 bases from J; junction bases left unmatched: 3. The CDR3 covers 16 residues. CDR3: CASSQEGQGAGNEQFF. The CDR3 coding sequence is TGCGCCAGCAGCCAAGAGGGACAGGGGGCGGGCAATGAGCAGTTCTTC.

This rearrangement joins TRBV21-1 to TRBJ2-1; the table's D call, TRBD2, was not checked against the DNA. TRBV21-1 counts as a pseudogene. The CDR3 totals 16 residues. The CDR3 bases are TGTGCCAGCAGCACCGAGAGCCATATAACCTACAATGAGCAGTTCTTC. Protein product: CASSTESHITYNEQFF.

The rearrangement joins TRBV2 to TRBJ1-4, with 7 bases lining up with TRBD1. The V gene end was trimmed by 3 bases and the J gene end by 4 bases; junction bases not matched to a gene: 8. Germline V gene sequence: CDR1 SNHLY, CDR2 FYNNEI. The CDR3 consists of 16 residues. CDR3 DNA sequence: TGTGCCAGCAGTGAGTTCAGGGGACAGCGTAATGAAAAACTGTTTTTT. It translates to CASSEFRGQRNEKLFF.

This chain joins TRBV24-1 and TRBJ2-2; 7 bases are a match to TRBD2. After removal of 3 bases from V and 3 bases from J, the junction contained 6 bases not matched to a gene. The CDR3 spans 16 residues. CDR1 and CDR2 (germline): KGHDR, SFDVKD. The CDR3 region has the DNA TGTGCCACCAGTGATAGCGGGGTTAAGGACACCGGGGAGCTGTTTTTT. The encoded protein is CATSDSGVKDTGELFF.

The table lists this clone with a count of one. The chain has TRBV7-6 and TRBJ1-6, with TRBD1 as a possible D gene (6 bases). V lost 6 bases, J lost 5 bases, and 20 bases lay in between. The CDR3 contains 17 residues. Germline V gives CDR1 SGHVS, CDR2 FNYEAQ. The CDR3 here is CASSQDTGLRDNSPLHF. CDR3 sequence (DNA): TGTGCCAGCAGTCAGGATACAGGGCTCAGGGATAATTCACCCCTCCACTTT.

The genes are TRBV9 and TRBJ2-1; D unresolved. The CDR3 length is 11 residues. Germline CDR1 and CDR2: SGDLS and YYNGEE. The V end lost 4 bases, the J end lost 8 bases, and 7 bases lay between the germline ends. The CDR3 region is CASSSSHEQFF. Here the CDR3 DNA reads TGTGCCAGCAGCTCATCCCATGAGCAGTTCTTC. Looking up the rest from reference TRBV9 and TRBJ2-1 gives the full variable domain: DSGVTQTPKHLITATGQRVTLRCSPRSGDLSVYWYQQSLDQGLQFLIQYYNGEERAKGNILERFSAQQFPDLHSELNLSSLELGDSALYFCASSSSHEQFFGPGTRLTVL.

This clone has only one observation. The chain combines TRBV28 with TRBJ1-3; D gene unclear. Germline V gene lookup returns CDR1 MDHEN and CDR2 SYDVKM. CDR3 length: 15 residues. Deletions cut 5 bases from V and 3 bases from J, with 14 bases between. The CDR3 sequence: CASSRSEGDGNTIYF. CDR3 bases: TGTGCCAGCAGTAGGTCGGAGGGTGATGGAAACACCATATATTTT.

This clone was detected a few times. This rearrangement joins TRBV7-2 to TRBJ2-7, with D uncertain. The V gene lost 1 base and the J gene lost 1 base, with 8 bases spanning the gap. The CDR3 runs to 14 residues. Germline CDR1 reads SGHTA; CDR2 reads FQGNSA. The CDR3 sequence: CASSLGTVSYEQYF. CDR3 DNA: TGTGCCAGCAGCTTAGGAACGGTTTCCTACGAGCAGTACTTC.

The rearrangement uses TRBV5-1 and TRBJ1-6; perhaps TRBD1 as D (6 bases). V gave up 7 bases and J gave up 15 bases, with 23 bases separating them. This CDR3 comprises 14 residues. The germline V gene encodes CDR1 SGHRS and CDR2 YFSETQ. CDR3 in DNA: TGCGCCAGCGCGTCTCAGGGGTCGTCGGTTCTCCTCCACTTT. Translating gives CASASQGSSVLLHF.

The chain couples TRBV11-2 to TRBJ1-2, with TRBD1 matching 8 bases. The length of the CDR3 is 12 residues. Germline loops: CDR1 SGHAT, CDR2 FQNNGV. The CDR3 sequence: CATGQGSYGYTF. The CDR3 bases are TGTGCAACCGGACAGGGTAGCTATGGCTACACCTTC.

The chain joins TRBV5-4 to TRBJ1-5, with D perhaps TRBD1 (6 bases). The CDR3 totals 17 residues. Deletions cut 4 bases from V and 4 bases from J, with 21 bases between. Germline values: CDR1 SGHNT, CDR2 YYREEE (reference sequence). The CDR3 nucleotides read TGTGCCAGCAGCCGCGGGGGCGCCACGGGGGCAAATCAGCCCCAGCATTTT. Protein product: CASSRGGATGANQPQHF.

The rearrangement uses TRBV6-5 and TRBJ2-2; 11 nucleotides line up with TRBD2. The germline CDR1 and CDR2 sequences are MNHEY and SVGAGI. The ends lost 6 bases at V and 4 bases at J; junction bases unmatched: 4. This CDR3 region has 15 residues. The CDR3 nucleotides read TGTGCCAGCAGGCCGGGACTAGCGGTCACCGGGGAGCTGTTTTTT. Amino acids: CASRPGLAVTGELFF.

In nucleotides, the CDR3 is TGTGCCAGCAGTTACGTGGGGCTTGGCAATCAGCCCCAGCATTTT. It specifies CASSYVGLGNQPQHF. V and J are TRBV6-5 and TRBJ1-5; TRBD1 is a possible D gene (5 bases). The CDR3 sequence is 15 residues long. Germline V gene lookup returns CDR1 MNHEY and CDR2 SVGAGI. V was clipped by 2 bases and J by 2 bases, with 10 bases between them.

The V and J genes are TRBV7-8 and TRBJ2-7; D is possibly TRBD1 (5 bases). The ends were cut back, 5 bases at V and 2 bases at J, with 13 bases in the middle. Germline V gives CDR1 SGHVS, CDR2 FQNEAQ. The CDR3 is made up of 14 amino acids. The CDR3 region is CASSQLYRPYEQYF. Here the CDR3 DNA reads TGTGCCAGCAGCCAGCTCTACAGGCCCTACGAGCAGTACTTC. Based on the CDR3 plus reference TRBV7-8 and TRBJ2-7, the full variable domain is GAGVSQSPRYKVAKRGQDVALRCDPISGHVSLFWYQQALGQGPEFLTYFQNEAQLDKSGLPSDRFFAERPEGSVSTLKIQRTQQEDSAVYLCASSQLYRPYEQYFGPGTRLTVT.

The gene calls are TRBV19 and TRBJ1-2; D remains ambiguous. The CDR3 has 16 residues. Deletions cut 7 bases from V and 2 bases from J, with 20 bases between. Germline CDR1 LNHDA, CDR2 SQIVND (reference sequence). CDR3 bases: TGTGCCAGTACCCTGGGGAGGGCGATGGTCAACTATGGCTACACCTTC. Translating gives CASTLGRAMVNYGYTF.

This chain uses TRBV13 with TRBJ2-5, with D tentatively TRBD2 (5 bases). V was trimmed by 0 bases and J by 5 bases, leaving 13 bases between them. Germline V gives CDR1 PRHDT, CDR2 FYEKMQ (reference sequence). CDR3 length: 15 residues. CDR3 sequence: CASSLGGEGIETQYF. In DNA form, the CDR3 reads TGTGCCAGCAGCTTAGGCGGCGAGGGAATCGAGACCCAGTACTTC.

Concerning this clone: An end of the junction differs from the germline gene, which may be a read error. This chain links TRBV12-5 with TRBJ2-3, with D perhaps TRBD2 (6 bases). The CDR3 is 15 residues long. The germline V gene has CDR1 LGHNT and CDR2 FRNRAP. The CDR3 DNA follows: TGTGCTAGTGGTTTCTTTGATCTTCGGGACTCCCGGCTGGATTTT. Translated: CASGFFDLRDSRLDF.

In this sample, this clone turned up a few times. This rearrangement joins TRBV19 to TRBJ1-1; D is perhaps TRBD1 (6 bases). The CDR3 covers 14 residues. V lost 3 bases to trimming and J lost 3 bases, with 11 bases between them. CDR1 and CDR2 (germline): LNHDA, SQIVND (reference sequence). CDR3 residues: CASSIWGLDTEAFF. CDR3 nucleotides: TGTGCCAGTAGTATTTGGGGGCTGGACACTGAAGCTTTCTTT.

This clone was seen a few times. The chain has TRBV9 and TRBJ1-3, with 7 nucleotides matching TRBD1. Per the germline V gene, CDR1 is SGDLS and CDR2 is YYNGEE. This CDR3 is built from 15 residues. V was clipped by 4 bases and J by 3 bases; unmatched bases: 7. The CDR3 nucleotides read TGTGCCAGCAGCCTACGGGACAGCGGTGGAAACACCATATATTTT. Translated, it gives CASSLRDSGGNTIYF.

This sequence joins TRBV28 and TRBJ1-1, with 7 bases fitting TRBD1. Trimming at V came to 4 bases and at J to 5 bases, leaving 10 bases not matched to a gene. This CDR3 contains 15 residues. Per germline, CDR1 MDHEN and CDR2 SYDVKM. This chain's CDR3 is CASSSRQGLRTEAFF. DNA for the CDR3: TGTGCCAGCAGTTCGAGACAGGGACTGAGGACTGAAGCTTTCTTT.

V usage is TRBV19 and J usage is TRBJ1-1, with 7 bases that match TRBD1. The length of the CDR3 is 12 residues. Per germline, CDR1 LNHDA and CDR2 SQIVND (reference sequence). V lost 4 bases and J lost 14; bases outside the gene matches: 10. CDR3 bases: TGTGCCAGTAGTACCCCAGGGGGTGAGTGCTTCTTT. This codes for CASSTPGGECFF.